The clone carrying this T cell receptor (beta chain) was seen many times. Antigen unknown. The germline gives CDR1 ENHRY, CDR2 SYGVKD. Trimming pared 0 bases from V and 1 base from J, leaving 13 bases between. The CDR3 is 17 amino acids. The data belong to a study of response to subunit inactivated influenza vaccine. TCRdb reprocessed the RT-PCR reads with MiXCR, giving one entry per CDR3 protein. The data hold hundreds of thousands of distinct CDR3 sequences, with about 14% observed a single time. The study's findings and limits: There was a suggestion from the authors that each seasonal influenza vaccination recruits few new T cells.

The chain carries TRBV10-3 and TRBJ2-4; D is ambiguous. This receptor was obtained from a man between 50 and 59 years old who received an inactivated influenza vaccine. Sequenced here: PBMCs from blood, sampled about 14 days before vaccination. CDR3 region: CAISESVARAAKNIQYF. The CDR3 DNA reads TGTGCCATCAGTGAGTCAGTAGCCCGAGCGGCCAAAAACATTCAGTACTTC.